This T cell receptor beta chain appears in the sequencing data of a study of blood T cell repertoires in COVID-19. This CDR3 is 14 amino acids long. The germline gives CDR1 KGHSH, CDR2 LQKENI. The trim removed 3 bases at V and 7 bases at J, leaving 3 bases unmatched. Sequencing was performed with immunoSEQ multiplex PCR; in TCRdb, only in-frame clones are kept and a portion is missing. The sample includes 200,000 to 300,000 clones, roughly 86% of them seen just once. Study members were between 18 and 89 years old and lived in roughly 24 US regions. Resolution of symptoms, clearance, or two negative PCRs was present in recovered Cohort 3 donors.

This clonotype was sampled from a woman aged 18-29 years who had recovered from COVID-19. The chain combines TRBV18 with TRBJ1-6, with 7 nucleotides matching TRBD1. Material for sequencing was PBMCs or T cells enriched from blood (not recorded which). In DNA, the CDR3 is TGTGCCAGCTCACCGACAGGGAAAAATTCACCCCTCCACTTT. Amino acid sequence: CASSPTGKNSPLHF.